A selection of T cell receptor beta chains follows, all from one sample in a study of PD-1 blockade in classical Hodgkin lymphoma. TCRdb keeps only in-frame clones here, not all; method: immunoSEQ multiplex PCR. The table includes 20,000 to 25,000 clones, around 80% detected once. The sample here was CD4+ T cells from blood, taken before the fourth cycle of nivolumab. All receptors come from a human donor with classical Hodgkin lymphoma. Each CDR3 is given with its conserved first and last residue. A D gene is named only where the DNA matches it firmly. The listing skips clone size in some rows; elsewhere it reads once, few, many or a size class.

>NA|TRBJ1-2|NA|TRBV19|14
CASSIDREGNGYTF
TGTGCCAGTAGTATAGATCGGGAGGGGAATGGCTACACCTTC
>NA|TRBJ1-1|NA|TRBV2|14
CASLKDSMNTEAFF
TGTGCCAGCCTTAAGGACAGTATGAACACTGAAGCTTTCTTT
>few|TRBJ1-5|NA|TRBV19|14
CASSPDGDNQPQHF
TGTGCCAGTAGTCCGGACGGTGACAATCAGCCCCAGCATTTT
>NA|TRBJ1-5|TRBD1|TRBV28|16
CASSVPGQMGSQPQHF
TGTGCCAGCAGTGTACCGGGACAGATGGGCAGTCAGCCCCAGCATTTT
>few|TRBJ2-2|TRBD2|TRBV7-9|15
CASSPGGANTGELFF
TGTGCCAGCAGCCCCGGGGGGGCTAACACCGGGGAGCTGTTTTTT
>NA|TRBJ2-3|NA|TRBV7-9|13
CASSFGGTDTQYF
TGTGCCAGCAGCTTTGGGGGGACAGATACGCAGTATTTT
>NA|TRBJ1-2|NA|TRBV28|11
CASTSNYGYTF
TGTGCCAGCACCAGTAACTATGGCTACACCTTC
>NA|TRBJ1-3|TRBD1|TRBV7-8|16
CASSLRRTGPGNTIYF
TGTGCCAGCAGCTTACGGCGGACAGGCCCCGGGAACACCATATATTTT
>NA|TRBJ2-2|NA|TRBV5-1|13
CASSLVTDGELFF
TGCGCCAGCAGCTTGGTTACGGACGGGGAGCTGTTTTTT
>NA|TRBJ2-4|NA|TRBV23-1|17
CASSQYRHRLAKNIQYF
TGCGCCAGCAGTCAATATAGGCACAGACTAGCCAAAAACATTCAGTACTTC
>once|TRBJ2-7|TRBD2|TRBV25-1|14
CASSEKSGAYEQYF
TGTGCCAGCAGTGAGAAAAGCGGGGCCTACGAGCAGTACTTC
>NA|TRBJ2-7|NA|TRBV21-1|15
CASSEQRTGKYEQYF
TGTGCCAGCAGCGAACAAAGGACAGGGAAATACGAGCAGTACTTC
>NA|TRBJ1-6|NA|TRBV28|14
CASSEPGSHSPLHF
TGTGCCAGCAGTGAACCCGGGTCGCATTCACCCCTCCACTTT
>NA|TRBJ2-7|NA|TRBV5-6|12
CASSLGNYEQYF
TGTGCCAGCAGCTTGGGGAACTACGAGCAGTACTTC
>NA|TRBJ2-5|NA|TRBV15|15
CATSRGTVIQETQYF
TGTGCCACCAGCAGAGGGACAGTGATTCAAGAGACCCAGTACTTC
>NA|TRBJ1-5|NA|TRBV19|17
CASTSTWVSYSNQPQHF
TGTGCCAGTACCTCAACCTGGGTTTCATATAGCAATCAGCCCCAGCATTTT
>NA|TRBJ2-5|TRBD1|TRBV6-5|15
CASSYQQGGRETQYF
TGTGCCAGCAGTTACCAGCAAGGGGGCAGGGAGACCCAGTACTTC
>NA|TRBJ1-1|NA|TRBV18|13
CASSRAGETEAFF
TGTGCCAGCTCACGCGCAGGGGAAACTGAAGCTTTCTTT
>NA|TRBJ1-2|TRBD1|TRBV5-6|15
CASRVPGQGNYGYTF
TGTGCCAGCAGAGTCCCGGGACAGGGAAACTATGGCTACACCTTC
>NA|TRBJ2-7|NA|TRBV6-1|14
CASTERDSLSEQYF
TGTGCCAGCACCGAACGGGACTCCTTGAGCGAGCAGTACTTC
>few|TRBJ1-5|NA|TRBV28|13
CASSLQTYQPQHF
TGTGCCAGCAGTCTCCAAACTTATCAGCCCCAGCATTTT
>NA|TRBJ1-2|NA|TRBV2|15
CASSAQTFANYGYTF
TGTGCCAGCAGTGCACAGACCTTTGCTAACTATGGCTACACCTTC
>few|TRBJ1-3|NA|TRBV7-9|14
CASSRELQGNTIYF
TGTGCCAGCAGTCGAGAGTTACAGGGAAACACCATATATTTT
>NA|TRBJ2-2|NA|TRBV5-4|15
CASSLAGVESGELFF
TGTGCCAGCAGCTTGGCGGGGGTTGAGTCCGGGGAGCTGTTTTTT
>NA|TRBJ1-6|TRBD1|TRBV6-5|16
CASSYGGQGPGSPLHF
TGTGCCAGCAGTTACGGTGGACAGGGTCCGGGTTCACCCCTCCACTTT
>NA|TRBJ2-5|TRBD2|TRBV5-1|13
CASSGEGGETQYF
TGCGCCAGCAGCGGAGAGGGAGGGGAGACCCAGTACTTC
>NA|TRBJ2-3|NA|TRBV11-3|16
CASSKGASGGTDTQYF
TGTGCCAGCAGCAAGGGGGCTAGCGGTGGCACAGATACGCAGTATTTT
>NA|TRBJ2-7|NA|TRBV6-5|15
CASSAQGVAGREQYF
TGTGCCAGCAGTGCACAGGGAGTCGCAGGTCGGGAGCAGTACTTC
>few|TRBJ1-2|NA|TRBV5-6|13
CASSLARPYGYTF
TGTGCCAGCAGCTTGGCAAGGCCCTATGGCTACACCTTC
>NA|TRBJ1-5|NA|TRBV7-9|14
CASSLGGTTMPQHF
TGTGCCAGCAGCTTAGGCGGCACAACAATGCCCCAGCATTTT
>NA|TRBJ2-7|NA|TRBV6-6|13
CASSYSLNYEQYF
TGTGCCAGCAGTTACTCCCTCAACTACGAGCAGTACTTC
>NA|TRBJ1-1|NA|TRBV18|15
CASSPRQPQDTEAFF
TGTGCCAGCTCACCCCGACAGCCCCAGGACACTGAAGCTTTCTTT
>few|TRBJ1-5|NA|TRBV19|13
CASSQGMGQPQHF
TGTGCCAGTAGTCAAGGGATGGGACAGCCCCAGCATTTT
>NA|TRBJ1-2|TRBD1|TRBV29-1|15
CSVGGDRGSNYGYTF
TGCAGCGTTGGAGGTGACAGGGGGTCTAACTATGGCTACACCTTC
>NA|TRBJ1-6|TRBD1|TRBV6-5|14
CASSPPGGNSPLHF
TGTGCCAGCAGCCCCCCAGGGGGCAATTCACCCCTCCACTTT
>NA|TRBJ1-2|TRBD1|TRBV5-5|16
CASSRDRGGTNYGYTF
TGTGCCAGCAGCAGGGACAGGGGAGGAACTAACTATGGCTACACCTTC
>NA|TRBJ2-7|NA|TRBV5-1|14
CASSFSGEGNEQYF
TGCGCCAGCAGCTTCTCGGGGGAAGGAAACGAGCAGTACTTC
>NA|TRBJ2-2|NA|TRBV18|15
CASSPQGPLGGELFF
TGTGCCAGCTCACCCCAGGGGCCCCTCGGCGGGGAGCTGTTTTTT
>NA|TRBJ2-3|NA|TRBV11-1|16
CASSLDSRTDTDTQYF
TGTGCCAGCAGCTTAGACTCCCGGACCGACACAGATACGCAGTATTTT
>once|TRBJ2-3|TRBD1|TRBV19|17
CARPLPRQGMVPDTQYF
TGTGCCAGACCGTTACCCCGACAGGGGATGGTTCCAGATACGCAGTATTTT